This T cell receptor (beta chain) emerged from a study of cytomegalovirus exposure and HLA in healthy donors. Study conclusions and caveats: In a later analysis, CMV-associated beta chains were mostly HLA-associated, it appeared. Rates of TCR association differed by HLA locus in a later analysis, with DRB1 highest and HLA-C lowest. TCR beta V segments were, for the most part, productive about 87% or about 30% of the time in an earlier analysis.

Primers: 60 Vbeta forward and 13 Jbeta reverse. Measured with immunoSEQ multiplex PCR; TCRdb has only the in-frame clones, and not every one. The repertoire includes some 130,000 clones, 55% to 75% of them detected once, and over 1.5% sits in the top ten. Of note for this clone: The antigen is undetermined.

Trimming cost V 0 bases and J 2 bases; bases outside gene matches: 2. The CDR3 is 16 residues long. The germline V gene encodes CDR1 MNHNY and CDR2 SVGAGI (reference sequence). The chain is built from TRBV6-6 and TRBJ1-2; 11 nucleotides align to TRBD1. Sequencing input: PBMCs. The source is a man aged 25-45 years in good health and CMV-seropositive. CDR3 in amino acids: CASSYSGQGVNYGYTF. Written as DNA, the CDR3 is TGTGCCAGCAGTTACTCGGGACAGGGGGTAAACTATGGCTACACCTTC.